These 15 T cell receptor beta chains were all obtained from the same sample, sequenced in a study of OX40 agonist ivuxolimab in advanced cancers. The repertoire was sequenced with immunoSEQ multiplex PCR; TCRdb's copy has only in-frame clones and lacks some. This sample carries fewer than 40,000 clones, 84% of them seen once, and the ten largest clones take approximately 20%. The sample was CD4+ or CD8+ T cells sorted from blood, taken in a trial of the OX40 agonist ivuxolimab. The receptors were sampled from an adult with an advanced solid tumor such as melanoma, head and neck, liver or kidney cancer.

The J gene is TRBJ1-2, the V gene TRBV10-2; 10 nucleotides match TRBD1. This CDR3 is 16 amino acids long. The J segment lost 6 bases and the V segment lost 0 bases, leaving 7 bases of the junction unmatched. Looked up from germline, CDR1 is WSHSY and CDR2 is SAAADI. The CDR3 nucleotides read TGCGCCAGCAGTGAGTCCCGGACAGGGGGTGGAGATGGCTACACCTTC. Its protein is CASSESRTGGGDGYTF.

The chain carries TRBV5-6 and TRBJ2-7; D possibly corresponds to TRBD1 (6 bases). The CDR3 consists of 13 residues. V dropped 0 bases and J dropped 6 bases, with 10 bases sitting between them. Germline V CDR1 and CDR2: SGHDT, YYEEEE. CDR3 region: CASSLGQGLEQYF. CDR3 nucleotides: TGTGCCAGCAGCTTGGGGCAGGGGCTCGAGCAGTACTTC.

This clone was seen more than once but under ten times. The CDR3 is CASSYDIASGNTIYF. The CDR3 DNA reads as TGTGCCAGCAGTTACGACATTGCCTCTGGAAACACCATATATTTT. The chain employs TRBV6-5 and TRBJ1-3, with D uncertain. Germline V gives CDR1 MNHEY, CDR2 SVGAGI. The CDR3 spans 15 residues. The V gene lost 2 bases and the J gene lost 0 bases, with 8 bases spanning the gap.

V and J are TRBV20-1 and TRBJ2-7, with 8 nucleotides matching TRBD1. Germline CDR1 is DFQATT and CDR2 is SNEGSKA (reference sequence). The V gene end was trimmed by 3 bases and the J gene end by 7 bases; junction bases not matched to a gene: 2. CDR3 size: 11 residues. Written as DNA, the CDR3 is TGCAGTGCTAGGACAGGGGTGGAGCAGTACTTC. Amino acids: CSARTGVEQYF.

This chain joins TRBV30 and TRBJ2-7; TRBD2 matches 7 bases. In germline, CDR1 is GTSNPN, CDR2 SVGIG (reference sequence). The V and J ends lost 0 bases and 2 bases, in that order; junction bases with no gene match: 7. This CDR3 comprises 15 residues. In DNA, the CDR3 is TGTGCCTGGAGTGTAGGGGCGGGAGCGACCTACGAGCAGTACTTC. Its protein product is CAWSVGAGATYEQYF.

The rearrangement joins TRBV4-3 to TRBJ2-7, with D possibly TRBD1 on 6 matching bases. The germline gives CDR1 LGHNA, CDR2 YSLEER. V was shortened by 1 base and J by 3 bases, with 13 bases between the two germline ends. This CDR3 has 15 residues. In DNA, the CDR3 is TGCGCCAGCAGCCAAGGGGTTATACAGGGCTACGAGCAGTACTTC. Protein sequence: CASSQGVIQGYEQYF.

V gene TRBV15 combines with J gene TRBJ1-5, with 9 positions matching TRBD1. CDR3 size: 18 residues. Germline assignment: CDR1 LNHNV and CDR2 YYDKDF (reference sequence). The J segment lost 0 bases and the V segment lost 8 bases, leaving 14 bases of the junction unmatched. DNA of the CDR3: TGTGCCACCGATCGGGGACAGGGCCTCACCTATAGCAATCAGCCCCAGCATTTT. Its translation is CATDRGQGLTYSNQPQHF.

This clone was seen once. This rearrangement joins TRBV27 to TRBJ2-4; D is ambiguous. The germline V and J ends were trimmed by 4 bases and 5 bases, with 12 bases remaining between them. Germline V gene lookup returns CDR1 MNHEY and CDR2 SMNVEV (reference sequence). The CDR3 sequence is 14 residues long. CDR3 in DNA: TGTGCCAGCAGTTCGGACCCCAATGAAAACATTCAGTACTTC. Protein: CASSSDPNENIQYF.

The chain couples TRBV30 to TRBJ1-5, with D uncertain. This CDR3 has 12 residues. Germline V gene data show CDR1 as GTSNPN and CDR2 as SVGIG (reference sequence). V was clipped by 0 bases and J by 3 bases, with 3 bases between them. CDR3 sequence reads: CAWSVFNQPQHF. The CDR3 DNA sequence: TGTGCCTGGAGTGTATTCAATCAGCCCCAGCATTTT.

The chain couples TRBV7-9 to TRBJ1-5; D gene uncertain. Germline loops: CDR1 SEHNR, CDR2 FQNEAQ (reference sequence). CDR3 length: 13 amino acids. V lost 1 base and J 7 bases, leaving 8 bases between the germline ends. The CDR3 loop is CASSLGGSQPQHF. The CDR3 DNA reads TGTGCCAGCAGCTTAGGGGGAAGCCAGCCCCAGCATTTT.

The chain links TRBV7-2 to TRBJ1-1; no firm D call. V lost 0 bases, J lost 4 bases, and 9 bases lay in between. Germline V lookup: CDR1 SGHTA, CDR2 FQGNSA. This CDR3 is 14 amino acids long. The CDR3 loop is CASSLAGLGTEAFF. For the CDR3, the DNA is TGTGCCAGCAGCTTAGCCGGACTTGGCACTGAAGCTTTCTTT.

This rearrangement joins TRBV28 to TRBJ2-3, with 7 bases identical to TRBD2. J lost 4 bases, V lost 7 bases, and 11 bases had no gene match. This CDR3 has 15 residues. Germline-derived CDR1 and CDR2 are MDHEN and SYDVKM. The CDR3 loop reads CASTFLREEADTQYF. In DNA form, the CDR3 reads TGTGCCAGCACTTTTCTACGGGAGGAGGCAGATACGCAGTATTTT.

The rearrangement links TRBV10-2 to TRBJ2-7, with 10 bases fitting TRBD2. The CDR3 extends over 17 amino acids. The V gene end was trimmed by 0 bases and the J gene end by 2 bases; junction bases not matched to a gene: 7. Germline V gene sequence: CDR1 WSHSY, CDR2 SAAADI. The CDR3, as DNA: TGCGCCAGCAGTGAGTCCTTGGCTAGCGGGGGAACCTACGAGCAGTACTTC. As protein: CASSESLASGGTYEQYF.

A note on this clone: At one end, the junction sequence differs from germline, possibly due to a read error. The chain has TRBV27 and TRBJ1-2; D remains unclear. The CDR3 runs to 13 residues. Germline V gene sequence: CDR1 MNHEY, CDR2 SMNVEV (reference sequence). CDR3 loop: CASSLAGYYGYTF. DNA for the CDR3: TGTGCCAGCAGTTTAGCAGGTTACTACGGCTACACCTTC.

Within the sample, this clone is medium-sized (0.01 to 0.1%). The J gene is TRBJ1-5, the V gene TRBV5-1; possible D gene TRBD1, 5 bases. The germline V and J ends were trimmed by 0 bases and 1 base, with 5 bases remaining between them. The germline CDR1 and CDR2 sequences are SGHRS and YFSETQ. This CDR3 is 14 amino acids long. Written as DNA, the CDR3 is TGCGCCAGCAGCTTGGGGGGCAGCAATCAGCCCCAGCATTTT. It yields the protein CASSLGGSNQPQHF.